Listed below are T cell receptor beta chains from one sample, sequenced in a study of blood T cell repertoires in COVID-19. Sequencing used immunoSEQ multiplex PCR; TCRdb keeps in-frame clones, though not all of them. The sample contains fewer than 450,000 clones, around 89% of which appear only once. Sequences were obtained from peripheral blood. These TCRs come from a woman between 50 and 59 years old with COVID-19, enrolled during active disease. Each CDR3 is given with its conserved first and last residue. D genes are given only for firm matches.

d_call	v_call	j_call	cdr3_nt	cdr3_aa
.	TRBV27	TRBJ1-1	TGTGCCAGCAGTTTATATGGCAGGGTTATGAACACTGAAGCTTTCTTT	CASSLYGRVMNTEAFF
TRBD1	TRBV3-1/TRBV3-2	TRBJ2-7	TGTGCCAGCAGCCAAGAAGGGACAGGGCTCTACGAGCAGTACTTC	CASSQEGTGLYEQYF
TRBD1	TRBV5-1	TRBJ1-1	TGCGCCAGCAGGTACGACGGGACAGGGTTTCGTGAAGCTTTCTTT	CASRYDGTGFREAFF
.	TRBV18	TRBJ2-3	TGTGCCAGCTCATACACAGATACGCAGTATTTT	CASSYTDTQYF
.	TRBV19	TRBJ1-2	TGTGCCAGTAGAGGACAGCTCTCCGGGTATGGCTACACCTTC	CASRGQLSGYGYTF
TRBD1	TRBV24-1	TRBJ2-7	TGTGCCACCAGTGACGTGAATATGGGACAGGGGCAGTACTTC	CATSDVNMGQGQYF
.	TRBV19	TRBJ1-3	TGTGCCGCACACGAGGGAGGCTCCTCCGGAAACACCATATATTTT	CAAHEGGSSGNTIYF
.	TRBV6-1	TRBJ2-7	TGTGCCAGCAGTGAAATTTCCCACAGGGACTCCTACGAGCAGTACTTC	CASSEISHRDSYEQYF
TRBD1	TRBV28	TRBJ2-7	TGTGCCAGCAGTTCGACAGGGGGAGCTACCTACGAGCAGTACTTC	CASSSTGGATYEQYF
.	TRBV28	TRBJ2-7	TGTGCCAGCAGTTTCCTAATGAGGGACGAGCAGTACTTC	CASSFLMRDEQYF
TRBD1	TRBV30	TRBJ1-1	TGTGCCTGGAGTAGGAAGGGGGCCAGGGACACTGAAGCTTTCTTT	CAWSRKGARDTEAFF
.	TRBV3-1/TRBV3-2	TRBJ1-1	TGTGCCAGCAGCCGCCACGCTCGGACGGGGACACCTGAAGCTTTCTTT	CASSRHARTGTPEAFF